This TCR beta chain comes out of a study of blood T cell repertoires in COVID-19. Clones were sequenced by immunoSEQ multiplex PCR, and TCRdb holds only the in-frame ones, with some missing. The data show fewer than 80,000 clones, about four fifths seen once. Germline V lookup: CDR1 LGHDT, CDR2 YNNKEL (reference sequence). This CDR3 is built from 11 residues. Deletions cut 0 bases from V and 8 bases from J, with 4 bases between. V and J are TRBV3-1 (or the pseudogene TRBV3-2) and TRBJ1-2; unclear D gene. This clonotype was sampled from a woman aged 80 or older with acute or convalescent COVID-19. Specimen: peripheral blood. Here the CDR3 reads CASSQDRGYTF. In nucleotides, the CDR3 is TGTGCCAGCAGCCAAGACAGGGGCTACACCTTC.